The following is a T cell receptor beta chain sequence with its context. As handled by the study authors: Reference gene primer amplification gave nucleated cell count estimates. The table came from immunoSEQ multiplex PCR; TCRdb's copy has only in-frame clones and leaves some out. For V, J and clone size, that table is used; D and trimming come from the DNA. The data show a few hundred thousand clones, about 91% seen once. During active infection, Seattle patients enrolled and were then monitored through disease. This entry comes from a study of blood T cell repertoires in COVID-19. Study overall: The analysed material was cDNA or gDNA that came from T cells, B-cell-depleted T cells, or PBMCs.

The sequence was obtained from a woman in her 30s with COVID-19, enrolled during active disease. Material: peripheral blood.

In DNA, the CDR3 is TGTGCCAGTCATAGTGCGAACACTGAAGCTTTCTTT. Translation: CASHSANTEAFF. The chain couples TRBV19 to TRBJ1-1; D gene ambiguous. Trimming shortened V by 8 bases and J by 1 base, and 8 bases separated the two germline ends. CDR3 length equals 12 residues. CDR1 and CDR2 (germline): LNHDA, SQIVND (reference sequence).